The entry that follows covers one T cell receptor beta chain sequence. Its antigen is not yet known. No quality values exist for individual bases; no much larger clone is one base distant. Resection was performed on patients in Japan or China between the mid-2010s and the late 2010s. Histologic diagnosis of each case was confirmed independently by two lung cancer pathologists on H&E slides. Premalignant or tumor cells were enriched for nucleic acid extraction by macro-dissection performed after pathologic assessment. FFPE tissue was used for DNA isolation with the AllPrep DNA/RNA FFPE Kit. This entry is derived from a study of immune evolution from preneoplasia to lung adenocarcinoma (dated by TCRdb to the early 2020s). In the study overall: HLA loss of heterozygosity was found in approximately 7% of AIS, around 14% of MIA and roughly 31% of ADC lesions, and in no AAH lesions. The study used immune gene expression, TCR sequencing and multiplex immunofluorescence to profile the immune contexture of lung adenocarcinoma precursors and invasive adenocarcinoma. Resected precursor lesions (AAH, AIS, MIA) and invasive adenocarcinomas were compared against paired morphologically normal lung tissue. Sample size was based on specimen availability rather than a prior power calculation. Whole exome sequencing and methylation data from the same cohort of nodules were integrated with the immune data. The overall cohort was made up of fewer than 70 patients with pulmonary nodules who had surgical resection. TCR sequencing data were obtained from under 60 patients. The study reported that approximately 98 samples were used for TCR sequencing. POLYSOLVER was used to infer Class I HLA alleles from exome data, and LOHHLA was used to detect allele-specific HLA loss.

Trimming accounts for 2 bases at V and 6 bases at J, while the number of junction bases matched to no gene is 4. The CDR3 runs 14 residues from the cysteine to the phenylalanine. Here the CDR3 DNA is all that survives: 42 bases in frame from base 1. CDR1 and CDR2, per the germline V gene (reference sequence), are GTSNPN and SVGIG. Here is what the overall study found, with its caveats: Because all patients came from Japan and China, whether the findings apply to Western populations was uncertain. KRAS-mutant nodules showed the highest T cell clonality compared with EGFR-mutant or double wild-type lesions. Normal lung had the highest top T cell clone frequencies, which appeared to decline progressively from AAH through AIS, MIA and invasive adenocarcinoma. The findings rested on association rather than direct causation, and larger cohorts with long-term follow-up and longitudinal biopsies were considered necessary. Clonality was highest in normal lung, while later-stage lesions appeared to show lower clonality but higher T cell density and diversity.

TCR beta CDR3 regions were sequenced from DNA using the immunoSEQ hsTCRbeta Kit. The original pipeline was this. The ImmunoSEQ Analyzer was used to analyse the TCR sequencing data. T cell clonality was defined as 1 minus Pielou's evenness, calculated on productive rearrangements. The inverse Simpson index, applied to productive templates, was used to measure T cell diversity. T cell density was TCR beta template counts normalized to usable DNA, estimated by amplifying and sequencing housekeeping genes. Two-sided Kruskal-Wallis tests were used to compare TCR metrics across histologic stages. TCRdb took over this immuneACCESS table, retaining in-frame rearrangements with V and J assigned. Such tables are incomplete; in checked studies, under half of the missing clones stem from an unresolved V gene, and the remainder is unexplained. V and J calls and clone size follow that table, whereas D and trimming were derived from the DNA. Within this sample are roughly 35,000 clones, with about 74% of them counted one time only. About 5.7% of the sample belongs to the ten largest clones.

This sequence uses TRBV30 and TRBJ1-4; 9 of the junction bases match TRBD1. Sequencing was done on a sample of FFPE invasive lung adenocarcinoma tissue. In the paper's terms, the cell subset or site label means: frankly invasive lung adenocarcinoma (ADC). This clonotype was sampled from a person in their sixties with lung adenocarcinoma. The DNA sequence reads TGTGCCTGGAGTCAAGGGACAGGGTATGAAAAACTGTTTTTT. The translation is CAWSQGTGYEKLFF.